This T cell receptor (beta chain) derives from a study of blood T cell repertoires in COVID-19. In the study overall: The United States, Italy and Spain were the sources of the acute and convalescent COVID-19 samples. T cells, B-cell-depleted T cells, or PBMCs provided the cDNA or gDNA that served as material.

Under the authors' procedure: Reference gene primer amplification yielded estimated nucleated cell counts. The assay was immunoSEQ multiplex PCR, and TCRdb's table has in-frame clones only and misses some. The V and J calls and clone size are taken from that table; D and trimming were inferred from the DNA. The profile covers about 150,000 clones, with 70% to 90% appearing a single time and less than 3.5% taken by the ten largest. The TCR sequence derives from a man in his 70s with acute or convalescent COVID-19. Sequenced: peripheral blood.

The DNA for the CDR3 is TGTGCCAGCAGCCAAGCGGGACTAGCGGGAGGAAATGAGCAGTTCTTC. This gives the protein CASSQAGLAGGNEQFF. This chain joins TRBV3-1 (or the pseudogene TRBV3-2) and TRBJ2-1; 15 positions agree with TRBD2. The germline gives CDR1 LGHDT, CDR2 YNNKEL (reference sequence). V lost 1 base, J lost 7 bases, and 2 bases stayed unmatched. The CDR3 covers 16 residues.